One and the same sample provided the 23 T cell receptor beta chains below, sequenced in a study of post-analysis software for immune sequencing data. Their antigen targets remain unknown. Every TCR beta cDNA library bore unique molecular identifiers. TCRdb reanalysed the PCR reads using MiXCR and keeps one entry per CDR3 protein. The sample lists 820,000 or so distinct CDR3 sequences; around 53% were seen once. Whole-study results and caveats: In patients, five or six TRBV segments were more frequent than in controls, with TRBV5-6, TRBV5-1 and TRBV20-1 among them.

Sequencing was carried out using blood. Source of these receptors: a girl aged 5-17 years with multiple sclerosis.

This clonotype was counted between two and nine times. The chain combines TRBV11-2 with TRBJ2-7; 7 bases agree with TRBD1. The CDR3 has 15 amino acids. The germline CDR1 and CDR2 sequences are SGHAT and FQNNGV. The J segment lost 1 base and the V segment lost 1 base, leaving 4 bases of the junction unmatched. CDR3 sequence reads: CASSLVATGSYEQYF. DNA of the CDR3: TGTGCCAGCAGCTTAGTAGCGACAGGGTCCTACGAGCAGTACTTC.

The chain carries TRBV7-8 and TRBJ2-7, with TRBD2 identical over 11 bases. V lost 3 bases, J lost 3 bases, and 7 bases stayed unmatched. The CDR3 totals 16 residues. Germline V gives CDR1 SGHVS, CDR2 FQNEAQ. The CDR3 DNA reads TGTGCCAGCAGCTTCCGGCTAGCGGGGGGTTACTACGAGCAGTACTTC. This translates into CASSFRLAGGYYEQYF.

The genes are TRBV25-1 and TRBJ1-1; 7 positions match TRBD1. Germline loops: CDR1 MGHDK, CDR2 SYGVNS. Trimming removed 6 bases from V and 0 bases from J; junction bases left unmatched: 4. CDR3 length: 14 residues. CDR3 loop: CASRVQGVNTEAFF. The CDR3 nucleotides are TGTGCCAGCAGGGTTCAGGGGGTGAACACTGAAGCTTTCTTT.

The genes are TRBV6-6 and TRBJ2-7, with 9 bases fitting TRBD2. The J call is uncertain, as TRBJ2-4 better fits the DNA end. CDR1 MNHNY and CDR2 SVGAGI come from the germline V gene (reference sequence). The CDR3 has 16 amino acids. The CDR3 here is CASSYMAGGHQNIQYF. The CDR3 DNA follows: TGTGCCAGCAGTTATATGGCGGGGGGGCATCAAAACATTCAGTACTTC.

The V and J genes are TRBV15 and TRBJ2-7; 9 nucleotides agree with TRBD1. This CDR3 is built from 13 residues. CDR1 LNHNV and CDR2 YYDKDF come from the germline V gene (reference sequence). V gave up 6 bases and J gave up 5 bases; unmatched junction bases: 5. CDR3 in DNA: TGTGCCACCAGGGGGACAGGGAATAACGAGCAGTACTTC. Its translation: CATRGTGNNEQYF.

This clonotype has more than one count but fewer than ten. The rearrangement uses TRBV7-9 and TRBJ2-1; D unresolved. This CDR3 is built from 13 residues. Trimming stripped 2 bases from V and 10 bases from J, with 12 bases between. Germline V CDR1 and CDR2: SEHNR, FQNEAQ (reference sequence). CDR3 in DNA: TGTGCCAGCAGCTTAAGAGACCGCGCGGAGCAGTTCTTC. Amino acids: CASSLRDRAEQFF.

Only a few counts were recorded for this clonotype. The V and J genes are TRBV27 and TRBJ2-7, with 12 nucleotides matching TRBD1. V lost 6 bases, J lost 2 bases, and 2 bases stayed unmatched. The V gene's germline CDR1 is MNHEY and CDR2 SMNVEV (reference sequence). The CDR3 has 14 amino acids. The DNA of the CDR3 is TGTGCCAGCAGCGGGACAGGGGGCACCTACGAGCAGTACTTC. Amino acids: CASSGTGGTYEQYF.

This chain connects TRBV5-1 to TRBJ2-1; 11 bases match TRBD2. The CDR3 sequence is 17 residues long. J gave up 4 bases and V 0 bases, and 6 bases lay outside the gene matches. Germline CDR1 and CDR2: SGHRS and YFSETQ. This CDR3 is CASSLVSGLAGYNEQFF. Here the CDR3 DNA reads TGCGCCAGCAGCTTGGTATCAGGACTAGCGGGTTACAATGAGCAGTTCTTC.

This clonotype has a handful of counts. This chain connects TRBV29-1 to TRBJ2-5; D not certain. This CDR3 has 13 amino acids. Per germline, CDR1 SQVTM and CDR2 ANQGSEA. V shed 3 bases and J shed 7 bases, with 15 bases lying between them. CDR3 sequence: CSVEAPSRRTQYF. The DNA of the CDR3 is TGCAGCGTTGAGGCCCCCAGCAGGAGGACCCAGTACTTC.

Remarks on this clonotype: At one boundary the junction diverges from the germline segment, which might be a read error. The chain recombines TRBV9 with TRBJ1-2; possibly TRBD1 for D (6 bases). The CDR3 spans 15 residues. The germline gives CDR1 SGDLS, CDR2 YYNGEE. CDR3 bases: TGTGCCGGCAGCGTAGGCGGACAGTTCTACTATGGCTACACCTTC. Amino acids: CAGSVGGQFYYGYTF.

Many counts were recorded for this clonotype. This chain connects TRBV7-6 to TRBJ2-7; TRBD2 matches 10 bases. Germline trimming cut 2 bases from V and 2 bases from J; bases unmatched to any gene: 3. Germline V lookup: CDR1 SGHVS, CDR2 FNYEAQ. This CDR3 contains 15 residues. The DNA for the CDR3 is TGTGCCAGCAGCTTATCAACTAGCGGGACCTACGAGCAGTACTTC. Its protein is CASSLSTSGTYEQYF.

This clonotype was seen at least ten times. The chain joins TRBV5-1 to TRBJ2-5; D gene unclear. The V and J ends lost 1 base and 4 bases respectively, with 5 bases between them. The length of the CDR3 is 12 residues. The germline gives CDR1 SGHRS, CDR2 YFSETQ. The CDR3 region is CASSLKGETQYF. CDR3 coding DNA: TGCGCCAGCAGCTTGAAGGGAGAGACCCAGTACTTC. The whole variable domain, remainder taken from reference TRBV5-1 and TRBJ2-5, is KAGVTQTPRYLIKTRGQQVTLSCSPISGHRSVSWYQQTPGQGLQFLFEYFSETQRNKGNFPGRFSGRQFSNSRSEMNVSTLELGDSALYLCASSLKGETQYFGPGTRLLVL.

The chain combines TRBV15 with TRBJ2-3; D gene unclear. V lost 0 bases, J lost 1 base, and 11 bases lay in between. The V gene's germline CDR1 is LNHNV and CDR2 YYDKDF (reference sequence). The CDR3 has 16 residues. This CDR3 reads CATSREPAPGTDTQYF. CDR3 coding DNA: TGTGCCACCAGCAGAGAACCGGCCCCCGGCACAGATACGCAGTATTTT.

The chain links TRBV9 to TRBJ2-3; 8 positions agree with TRBD2. CDR1 and CDR2 (germline): SGDLS, YYNGEE. The V gene end was trimmed by 1 base and the J gene end by 3 bases; junction bases not matched to a gene: 4. There are 15 residues in the CDR3. In DNA, the CDR3 is TGTGCCAGCAGCGTATCCGGGACTAGAACAGATACGCAGTATTTT. It is translated as CASSVSGTRTDTQYF.

In its sample, this clonotype was seen a few times. V usage is TRBV29-1 and J usage is TRBJ1-1, with TRBD1 identical over 7 bases. J was trimmed by 1 base and V by 4 bases; bases with no gene match: 6. Germline V CDR1 and CDR2: SQVTM, ANQGSEA. The length of the CDR3 is 14 residues. The CDR3 sequence is CSVARQGQNTEAFF. The CDR3 DNA is TGCAGCGTTGCCCGACAGGGACAGAACACTGAAGCTTTCTTT.

The chain is built from TRBV6-6 and TRBJ2-7, with D unresolved. The length of the CDR3 is 8 residues. CDR1 and CDR2 (germline): MNHNY, SVGAGI (reference sequence). V gave up 7 bases and J gave up 10 bases, with 5 bases separating them. The CDR3 spells CASISQYF. CDR3 coding DNA: TGTGCCAGCATATCCCAGTACTTC.

The chain recombines TRBV7-3 with TRBJ2-1; a weak D match, TRBD2 (6 bases). Germline V gene sequence: CDR1 SGHTA, CDR2 FQGTGA. V was clipped by 5 bases and J by 0 bases, with 11 bases between them. The CDR3 is made up of 15 amino acids. CDR3 loop: CASSREPSSYNEQFF. In DNA, the CDR3 is TGTGCCAGCAGCCGGGAGCCGAGCTCCTACAATGAGCAGTTCTTC.

This clonotype occurred a few times. CDR3 sequence: CASSTGASSYEQYF. For the CDR3, the DNA is TGTGCCAGCAGTACCGGGGCGAGCTCCTACGAGCAGTACTTC. V is TRBV12-3 or TRBV12-4 and J is TRBJ2-7; perhaps D is TRBD1 or TRBD2 (5 bases each). Trimming took off 5 bases at V and 0 bases at J, with 11 bases between the two ends. The CDR3 has 14 residues.

The chain couples TRBV20-1 to TRBJ2-6; TRBD1 agrees at 10 bases. Looked up from germline, CDR1 is DFQATT and CDR2 is SNEGSKA (reference sequence). This CDR3 has 16 amino acids. V gave up 6 bases and J gave up 4 bases; unmatched junction bases: 9. The CDR3 sequence: CSAVGDRGAGANVLTF. CDR3 coding DNA: TGCAGTGCCGTGGGGGACAGGGGTGCCGGGGCCAACGTCCTGACTTTC.

The rearrangement joins TRBV5-1 to TRBJ1-2; 7 bases match TRBD1. Germline loops: CDR1 SGHRS, CDR2 YFSETQ. The V gene end was trimmed by 4 bases and the J gene end by 4 bases; junction bases not matched to a gene: 10. There are 15 residues in the CDR3. CDR3 protein: CASSPSTGVSYGYTF. CDR3 in DNA: TGCGCCAGCAGCCCTTCAACAGGGGTGAGCTATGGCTACACCTTC.

The chain recombines TRBV20-1 with TRBJ2-1, with 12 bases identical to TRBD2. The length of the CDR3 is 16 residues. Looked up from germline, CDR1 is DFQATT and CDR2 is SNEGSKA (reference sequence). Trimming at V came to 2 bases and at J to 4 bases, leaving 6 bases not matched to a gene. CDR3 sequence (DNA): TGCAGTGCTAGACTAGCGGGAGGGGTAATATACAATGAGCAGTTCTTC. It codes for CSARLAGGVIYNEQFF.

Comment on this clonotype: Germline and junction disagree at one end, which may indicate a read error. V gene TRBV4-1 combines with J gene TRBJ1-2; D is uncertain. This CDR3 is 13 amino acids long. Germline V lookup: CDR1 MGHRA, CDR2 YSYEKL. The DNA of the CDR3 is TGCGCCAGCAGCCAAGAAGTTGGCTATGGCTGCACCTTC. It codes for CASSQEVGYGCTF.

The J gene is TRBJ2-1, the V gene TRBV5-1; 7 bases line up with TRBD2. Germline V lookup: CDR1 SGHRS, CDR2 YFSETQ. Trimming removed 3 bases from V and 8 bases from J; junction bases left unmatched: 8. This CDR3 region has 14 residues. The CDR3 loop reads CASSWGGVGDEQFF. DNA of the CDR3: TGCGCCAGCAGCTGGGGAGGGGTTGGAGATGAGCAGTTCTTC.